The rows below give T cell receptor beta chains drawn from one sample of a study of T cells in Graves' hyperthyroidism and ophthalmopathy. One entry per CDR3 protein, called by TCRdb with MiXCR from the multiplex PCR reads. Among approximately 430,000 distinct CDR3 sequences, under 15% were seen once, and the ten largest hold around 14%. Sequencing was done on a sample of blood. All receptors derive from a man in his late teens or twenties with Graves' ophthalmopathy. Each CDR3 is given with its conserved first and last residue. Fields, in order: J gene, D gene, V gene, clone size, CDR3 protein. A D gene is named only where the DNA matches it firmly. Clone size is shown for a subset of rows, as once, few, many or a class of expanded clone.

TRBJ2-6	TRBD1	TRBV2	many	CASSLDRGHSGANVLTF
TRBJ2-5	TRBD1	TRBV24-1	many	CATSDFWDRKETQYF
TRBJ2-7	-	TRBV29-1	many	CSGKSGQNSYEQYF
TRBJ1-1	-	TRBV6-6	many	CASSYSGSGSHEAFF
TRBJ2-7	-	TRBV7-9	many	CASDGGSYEQYF
TRBJ2-1	-	TRBV6-5	many	CASSPLDRHNEQFF
TRBJ2-7	-	TRBV11-2	many	CASSFTGYEQYF
TRBJ2-1	-	TRBV20-1	many	CSAARYHFNNEQFF
TRBJ1-6	TRBD1	TRBV20-1	few	CSAPPGQGPSPLHF
TRBJ1-1	-	TRBV12-3/TRBV12-4	many	CASTLRVTLNAFF
TRBJ2-1	TRBD2	TRBV3-1	-	CASSQDPSGSSYNEQFF
TRBJ2-7	TRBD1	TRBV5-1	many	CASSLAGTGSGEQYF
TRBJ2-1	TRBD2	TRBV11-2	-	CASSSWPSGGGGYNEQFF
TRBJ2-7	TRBD1	TRBV9	few	CASSVEQGANEQYF
TRBJ2-3	TRBD2	TRBV11-2	many	CASSLEPSGVTDTQYF
TRBJ1-6	-	TRBV6-5	many	CASSYVGGETSPLHF
TRBJ2-7	TRBD1	TRBV29-1	many	CSVEIWTGFNEQYF
TRBJ1-2	TRBD1	TRBV18	many	CASSEGQQNYGYTF
TRBJ1-2	-	TRBV12-3/TRBV12-4	-	CASSFATNYGYTF
TRBJ2-1	-	TRBV5-1	many	CASTERYNEQFF
TRBJ2-2	-	TRBV27	few	CASSGQGTYTGELFF
TRBJ2-5	TRBD2	TRBV12-3/TRBV12-4	many	CASSLLAGGLGKETQYF
TRBJ1-2	-	TRBV12-5	-	CASGEGGARGYTF
TRBJ1-2	-	TRBV7-2	many	CASSLYQNYGYTF
TRBJ1-1	-	TRBV12-3/TRBV12-4	once	CASSFPGGVGMNTEAFF
TRBJ2-7	TRBD1	TRBV20-1	many	CSAKLTGGFYEQYF
TRBJ1-5	TRBD1	TRBV10-3	few	CAISATDRDQPQHF
TRBJ2-7	-	TRBV10-3	many	CASNPGTISYEQYF
TRBJ2-7	TRBD1	TRBV2	-	CATSGTDSYEQYF
TRBJ2-1	TRBD2	TRBV6-1	many	CASSYGGYNEQFF
TRBJ2-1	-	TRBV5-1	many	CASSGDTGNEQFF
TRBJ2-7	TRBD2	TRBV5-1	-	CASSPLPPSGGYFEQYF